This T cell receptor beta chain came from a study of beta chain features in type 1 diabetes (dated by TCRdb to the late 2010s). Looking at the study overall: Patients and healthy donors did not differ in mean age, gender distribution, total cell number or subset yield. Whereas all 30 or so donors provided naive and central memory subsets, regulatory and stem cell-like memory subsets were isolated from just 8 patients and about eight healthy donors. The study compared TCRB repertoires of sorted circulating CD4+ T cell subsets between recently diagnosed type 1 diabetes patients and matched healthy donors. A total of 107,917,701 sorted cells were examined across all samples, and RNA yield correlated strongly with the number of cells per subset.

All of the isolated RNA was reverse transcribed with the High Capacity cDNA Reverse Transcription Kit, so expressed TCRB transcripts were sequenced. Naive, central memory and regulatory T cell samples underwent deep immunoSEQ sequencing, averaging about 3.57 million total reads per sample. Sorted cells were lysed in RLT buffer and RNA was extracted with DNase-treated RNeasy Micro or Mini kits, depending on cell number. Each cell subset was processed separately to prevent cross-contamination, with patient and healthy donor samples processed together. Using the immunoSEQ multiplex PCR, TCRB sequences were amplified from cDNA into 87-bp fragments spanning the CDR3 region. Sequencing of the amplicons was performed on the Illumina HiSeq platform. Per the original workflow: PCR bias was corrected computationally using synthetic template baselines, and reads within Hamming distance 2 were collapsed, with unmergeable singletons discarded. Reads were aligned against IMGT so that V, D and J genes, CDR3 length and insertions or deletions at six rearrangement sites could be assigned. Within each subset, clonotype counts were normalized to sorted cell number, and only after that were true diversity and Gini coefficients computed with the tcR R package. The overlap coefficient, calculated on TCRB nucleotide sequences, was used to measure repertoire sharing. As a proxy for the pre-selection repertoire, out-of-frame TCRB sequences from naive cells were analyzed. The table comes from immuneACCESS by way of TCRdb, which keeps in-frame sequences with V and J called. Part of the clones is missing from these tables; in studies checked, under half for an unresolved V gene and the rest for unknown reasons. D and trimming were read from the DNA, whereas the V and J calls and clone size are those reported in that table. The sample contains about 160,000 clones, roughly 63% of them found a single time. About 0.081% of the sample is taken by the ten largest.

The research as a whole found: Only small numbers of individuals were included in the HLA sub-analyses, which left unresolved whether HLA type had any influence on TCRB rearrangement. PCR might favor shorter templates, but patient and control samples were amplified and corrected together, so any skew would affect both groups equally. In all four CD4+ subsets, TCRB CDR3 length was moderately but significantly shorter in type 1 diabetes patients. Naive, central memory and regulatory TCRB repertoires appeared to be more similar among patients than among healthy donors. Patients with type 1 diabetes made fewer insertions and deleted more nucleotides at VDJ recombination sites, implying thymic rearrangement abnormalities. Because cDNA rather than genomic DNA was sequenced, highly expressing activated cells could have been over-represented, although no difference in activation and CD3 levels was found between groups.

As to this clone: Its binding antigen is unknown. It has no much larger one-base neighbor in the sample; base qualities were not kept.

Each donor gave one peripheral blood draw, approximately 110 mL on average, collected into heparinised tubes. Naive, central memory, regulatory and stem cell-like memory CD4+ T cells were sorted on a BD FACSAria II using a panel including CD45RO, CCR7, CD25, CD127, CD95 and CD27. A purity above 98% was achieved for all sorted populations. PBMCs were separated immediately by Lymphoprep density gradient centrifugation and were stained directly, without being cultured. To minimize batch effects, samples were stained and sorted in pairs, one healthy donor with one patient per experiment. V gives up 4 bases and J gives up 7 bases, and the segment between their germline ends measures 14 bases. Per the germline V gene, SGHRS is the CDR1 and YFSETQ is the CDR2. The CDR3 covers 13 residues, taking in both the cysteine and the phenylalanine. Only CDR3 DNA remains: 39 bases, in frame from the first base.

The sequence was obtained from a man aged 25 to 45 with type 1 diabetes. Sequencing used naive CD4+ T cells from blood. According to the study, the label for this sample's cell subset or site signals: true naive CD4+ T cells. The chain is encoded by TRBV5-1 joined to TRBJ1-2, with no confidently assigned D gene. The DNA is as follows: TGCGCCAGCAGCATGGATCCACAGTTTGGCTACACCTTC. Its coded protein is CASSMDPQFGYTF. Where the CDR3 stops, the reference TRBV5-1 and TRBJ1-2 genes take over; the full variable domain is KAGVTQTPRYLIKTRGQQVTLSCSPISGHRSVSWYQQTPGQGLQFLFEYFSETQRNKGNFPGRFSGRQFSNSRSEMNVSTLELGDSALYLCASSMDPQFGYTFGSGTRLTVV.